This T cell receptor beta chain was found in a study of beta chain features in type 1 diabetes. Study summary: The number of sorted cells examined across all samples was 107,917,701.

A CD45RO/CCR7/CD25/CD127/CD95/CD27 panel sorted naive, central memory, regulatory and stem cell-like memory CD4+ cells. Regarding the study as a whole: Unsettled here was the matter of whether HLA type influences TCRB rearrangement. VDJ junctions in type 1 diabetes patients carried more deletions and fewer insertions.

CDR3 size: 15 residues. Per the germline V gene, CDR1 is MGHRA and CDR2 is YSYEKL. V lost 1 base and J lost 5, with 14 bases in between. What was sequenced were expressed TCRB transcripts, since all of the isolated RNA had been reverse transcribed. Libraries were prepared by immunoSEQ multiplex PCR; TCRdb keeps only in-frame clonotypes and omits some of them. The table includes 330,000 or so clones, 12% to 15% detected once. This clone was found a few times. Its matching antigen is unknown. This receptor was taken from a man aged 25 to 40 in good health. The chain links TRBV4-1 to TRBJ2-5; D is ambiguous. The material sequenced was central memory CD4+ T cells from blood. CDR3 protein: CASSQARTMGETQYF. CDR3 nucleotides: TGCGCCAGCAGCCAAGCCCGTACCATGGGGGAGACCCAGTACTTC.